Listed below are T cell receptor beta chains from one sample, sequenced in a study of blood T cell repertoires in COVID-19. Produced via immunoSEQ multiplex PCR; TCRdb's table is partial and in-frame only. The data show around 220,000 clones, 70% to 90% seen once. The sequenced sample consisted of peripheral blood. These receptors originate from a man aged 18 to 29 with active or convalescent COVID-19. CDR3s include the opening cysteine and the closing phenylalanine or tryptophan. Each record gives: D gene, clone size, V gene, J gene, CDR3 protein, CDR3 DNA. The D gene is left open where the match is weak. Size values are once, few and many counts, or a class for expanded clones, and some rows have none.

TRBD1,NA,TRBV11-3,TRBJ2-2,CASSPGGTGELFF,TGTGCCAGCAGCCCAGGGGGCACCGGGGAGCTGTTTTTT
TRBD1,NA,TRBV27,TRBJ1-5,CASRPKTGGSFGPQHF,TGTGCCAGCAGGCCAAAGACAGGGGGCTCCTTCGGGCCCCAGCATTTT
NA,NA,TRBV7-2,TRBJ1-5,CASSSDWSNQPQHF,TGTGCCAGCAGCTCGGACTGGAGCAATCAGCCCCAGCATTTT
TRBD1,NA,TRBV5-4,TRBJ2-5,CASSTEDRGGGETQYF,TGTGCCAGCAGCACCGAGGACAGGGGAGGGGGAGAGACCCAGTACTTC
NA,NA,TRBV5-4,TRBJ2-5,CASSTTGRGVETQYF,TGTGCCAGCAGCACGACAGGCCGCGGAGTGGAGACCCAGTACTTC
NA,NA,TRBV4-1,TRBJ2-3,CASSQVASGRSTDTQYF,TGCGCCAGCAGCCAAGTTGCCAGCGGGCGCAGCACAGATACGCAGTATTTT
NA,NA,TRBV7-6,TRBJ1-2,CASSLGTFYGYTF,TGTGCCAGCAGCTTAGGGACTTTCTATGGCTACACCTTC
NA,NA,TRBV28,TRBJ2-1,CASSQDPGRSFDNEQFF,TGTGCCAGCAGTCAAGACCCGGGTAGGAGTTTCGACAATGAGCAGTTCTTC
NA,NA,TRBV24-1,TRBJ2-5,CATSDPGSGGETQYF,TGTGCCACCAGTGATCCCGGTTCCGGCGGGGAGACCCAGTACTTC
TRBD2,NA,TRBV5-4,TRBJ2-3,CASSLRASGRVDTQYF,TGTGCCAGCAGCTTGAGGGCTAGCGGGAGGGTTGATACGCAGTATTTT
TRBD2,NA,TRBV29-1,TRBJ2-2,CSVGKAGTSSGELFF,TGCAGCGTTGGAAAGGCGGGGACTAGTTCCGGGGAGCTGTTTTTT
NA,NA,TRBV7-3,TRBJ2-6,CASSSLVSGANVLTF,TGTGCCAGCAGCTCGCTAGTATCTGGGGCCAACGTCCTGACTTTC
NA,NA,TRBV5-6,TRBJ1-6,CASSRGRSGRDSDNSPLHF,TGTGCCAGCAGCCGAGGGAGATCAGGACGGGATTCGGATAATTCACCCCTCCACTTT
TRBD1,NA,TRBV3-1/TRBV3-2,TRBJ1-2,CASSRGQGLNYGYTF,TGTGCCAGCAGCCGGGGACAGGGGCTTAACTATGGCTACACCTTC
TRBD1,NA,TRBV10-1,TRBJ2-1,CASSGQGGYNEQFF,TGCGCCAGCAGTGGACAGGGGGGCTACAATGAGCAGTTCTTC
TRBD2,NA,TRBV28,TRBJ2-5,CASSPGVAGGGTQYF,TGTGCCAGCAGTCCCGGGGTAGCGGGAGGCGGGACCCAGTACTTC
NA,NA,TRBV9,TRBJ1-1,CASSVVTGIAFF,TGTGCCAGCAGCGTAGTCACGGGGATCGCTTTCTTT
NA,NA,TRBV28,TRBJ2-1,CASSLEGLDNEQFF,TGTGCCAGCAGCCTCGAGGGACTCGACAATGAGCAGTTCTTC
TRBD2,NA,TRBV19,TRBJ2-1,CASSIDRVAGGTYNEQFF,TGTGCCAGTAGTATAGATCGGGTAGCGGGAGGGACCTACAATGAGCAGTTCTTC
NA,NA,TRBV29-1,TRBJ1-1,CSVVEDGKNTEAFF,TGCAGCGTTGTAGAGGACGGGAAGAACACTGAAGCTTTCTTT
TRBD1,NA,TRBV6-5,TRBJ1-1,CASRDRGWSAEAFF,TGTGCCAGCAGAGACAGGGGTTGGAGTGCTGAAGCTTTCTTT
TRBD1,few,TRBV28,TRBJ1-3,CASGQGLSGNTIYF,TGTGCCAGCGGACAGGGGCTAAGTGGAAACACCATATATTTT
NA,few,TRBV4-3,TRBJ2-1,CASSQEVYYNEQFF,TGCGCCAGCAGCCAAGAAGTCTACTACAATGAGCAGTTCTTC
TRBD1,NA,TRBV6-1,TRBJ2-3,CASSEARQGTQYF,TGTGCCAGCAGTGAAGCTAGACAGGGAACGCAGTATTTT
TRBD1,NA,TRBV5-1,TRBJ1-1,CASSSGQLLANTEAFF,TGCGCCAGCAGCTCGGGACAGTTGCTGGCGAACACTGAAGCTTTCTTT